This T cell receptor beta chain was retrieved from a study of shared clonotypes between healthy human individuals. Repertoires were generated with immunoSEQ multiplex PCR, while TCRdb's copy carries only in-frame clones and drops some. Of roughly 2.2 million clones listed, 90% to 95% are singletons. The germline V and J ends were trimmed by 6 bases and 6 bases, with 14 bases remaining between them. Germline-derived CDR1 and CDR2 are MNHNS and SASEGT. The CDR3 runs to 13 residues. V usage is TRBV6-1 and J usage is TRBJ1-1; D uncertain. The origin of this receptor is a man younger than 35 in good health. Some clones in this sample may be carry-over from other donors' samples. Specimen: naive CD4+ T cells from PBMCs. The sample's subset: CD45RA+ positively selected. The CDR3 nucleotides are TGTGCCAGCAGGGAGCCCCTCTGGGCTGAAGCTTTCTTT. This codes for CASREPLWAEAFF.